This T cell receptor beta chain emerged from a study of T cell responses to AZD1222 COVID-19 vaccine. From germline, CDR1 is SEHNR and CDR2 FQNEAQ (reference sequence). Trimming stripped 2 bases from V and 6 bases from J, with 12 bases between. The CDR3 spans 14 residues. About this clone itself: Its target is unknown.

Study-level findings and limits: The sample set comprised mostly white British donors with more females, and clonal diversity was possibly underestimated. Among spike-specific TCRs, nearly half reportedly target unmutated variant regions. Seropositive AZD1222 recipients at baseline numbered only six or seven.

The data were produced by immunoSEQ multiplex PCR, yet TCRdb's version contains in-frame clones alone and is incomplete. The sample contains 130,000 or so clones, roughly 93% of which appear only once. The chain has TRBV7-9 and TRBJ2-3, with D perhaps TRBD1 (5 bases). The clonotype comes from an adult in good health. Sequencing used peripheral blood, obtained on day 0 of AZD1222 vaccination. Written as DNA, the CDR3 is TGTGCCAGCAGCTTATTAGGGGCAGGGGATACGCAGTATTTT. Translating it yields CASSLLGAGDTQYF.